One sample yielded the 29 T cell receptor beta chains listed below, sequenced in a study of T cell repertoires in cytomegalovirus infection. TCRdb reprocessed the reads via MiXCR and lists one record per CDR3 protein. Of 200,000 to 250,000 distinct CDR3 sequences listed, 20% to 25% are singletons. Sequenced input: CD8+ T cells from PBMCs. The receptors originated from a human donor in good health (CMV status not recorded). Some clones in this sample may be carry-over from other donors' samples.

This clonotype was seen a few times. The rearrangement links TRBV28 to TRBJ2-3, with TRBD2 matching over 7 bases. The trim removed 9 bases at V and 2 bases at J, leaving 14 bases unmatched. This CDR3 has 16 residues. CDR1 is MDHEN and CDR2 is SYDVKM in the germline V gene. The CDR3 region is CASRSTLAVHTDTQYF. DNA for the CDR3: TGTGCCAGTAGATCTACCCTAGCGGTGCACACAGATACGCAGTATTTT. The full variable domain, completed using reference TRBV28 and TRBJ2-3, is DVKVTQSSRYLVKRTGEKVFLECVQDMDHENMFWYRQDPGLGLRLIYFSYDVKMKEKGDIPEGYSVSREKKERFSLILESASTNQTSMYLCASRSTLAVHTDTQYFGPGTRLTVL.

This clonotype was seen a handful of times. The chain has TRBV4-2 and TRBJ1-3; D gene uncertain. The CDR3 is 16 amino acids. The V gene lost 1 base and the J gene lost 0 bases, with 10 bases spanning the gap. CDR1 is LGHNA, CDR2 YNFKEQ, per germline. In DNA, the CDR3 is TGTGCCAGCAGCCAAGTCTTCGGCGACTCTGGAAACACCATATATTTT. This encodes CASSQVFGDSGNTIYF.

This clonotype turned up a few times. The rearrangement links TRBV11-2 to TRBJ1-6, with TRBD1 matching over 9 bases. The ends lost 5 bases at V and 12 bases at J; junction bases unmatched: 8. This CDR3 has 14 residues. Looked up from germline, CDR1 is SGHAT and CDR2 is FQNNGV. CDR3 region: CASSPGQGRVPLHF. The CDR3 DNA reads as TGTGCCAGCAGCCCCGGACAGGGGCGGGTACCCCTCCACTTT.

The gene calls are TRBV12-3 or TRBV12-4 and TRBJ2-4, with D perhaps assigned TRBD1 or TRBD2 (5 bases each). CDR3 size: 16 residues. With 5 bases removed from V and 0 bases from J, the gap between germline ends came to 14 bases. The chain's CDR3 is CASSGTGILAKNIQYF. In nucleotides, the CDR3 is TGTGCCAGCAGTGGGACGGGGATCTTAGCCAAAAACATTCAGTACTTC.

This clonotype came up many times. The V and J genes are TRBV7-6 and TRBJ1-6; weak D call: TRBD1 (6 bases). V was trimmed by 4 bases and J by 10 bases, leaving 14 bases between them. There are 14 residues in the CDR3. Per the germline V gene, CDR1 is SGHVS and CDR2 is FNYEAQ. The CDR3 bases are TGTGCCAGCAGCTCCGACAGGACATTATCACCCCTCCACTTT. It codes for CASSSDRTLSPLHF.

This clonotype was counted ten times or more. The chain combines TRBV7-6 with TRBJ2-3; 16 bases are a match to TRBD2. The germline V gene has CDR1 SGHVS and CDR2 FNYEAQ. Losses at the gene ends were 2 bases for V and 3 bases for J; bases not matched to a gene: 5. The CDR3 runs 18 residues. The DNA of the CDR3 is TGTGCCAGCAGCTTATGGGGACTAGCGGGGGGGCTGACAGATACGCAGTATTTT. Its translation: CASSLWGLAGGLTDTQYF.

The chain links TRBV29-1 to TRBJ1-2; D remains unclear. V dropped 5 bases and J dropped 0 bases, with 10 bases sitting between them. Germline lookup yields CDR1 SQVTM and CDR2 ANQGSEA. The CDR3 loop spans 13 amino acids. This CDR3 is CSVPDGANYGYTF. The CDR3 nucleotides read TGCAGCGTTCCGGACGGAGCTAACTATGGCTACACCTTC.

This clonotype was detected only a few times. CDR3 loop: CASREETGGFKTQYF. The CDR3 nucleotides are TGTGCCAGCAGGGAAGAGACAGGGGGCTTTAAGACCCAGTACTTC. The J gene is TRBJ2-5, the V gene TRBV5-5; TRBD1 matches at 10 bases. This CDR3 contains 15 residues. CDR1 is SGHKS, CDR2 YYEKEE, per germline (reference sequence). J lost 6 bases, V lost 5 bases, and 10 bases had no gene match.

This clonotype came up a few times. The chain carries TRBV10-3 and TRBJ2-3; tentatively, D is TRBD1 or TRBD2 (6 bases each). CDR3 size: 19 residues. Trimming stripped 7 bases from V and 0 bases from J, with 26 bases between. Germline CDR1 and CDR2: ENHRY and SYGVKD. Here the CDR3 DNA reads TGTGCCATCACCCTCAAAGGGGGGCGAAGGGCCACTAGCACAGATACGCAGTATTTT. This gives the protein CAITLKGGRRATSTDTQYF.

V is TRBV25-1 and J is TRBJ1-4; possibly TRBD1 for D (6 bases). The CDR3 covers 14 residues. Germline loops: CDR1 MGHDK, CDR2 SYGVNS. The V end was cut by 3 bases, the J end by 8 bases, with 13 bases between. As DNA, the CDR3 is TGTGCCAGCAGTGAGGAACAGGGTGGAGAAAAACTGTTTTTT. Translation gives CASSEEQGGEKLFF.

Concerning this clonotype: Germline and junction disagree at one end, which may indicate a read error. The CDR3 DNA follows: TGTGCCAGCAGTCCCGGGACTTACACCATAGGAGACTTC. It is translated as CASSPGTYTIGDF. This chain links TRBV6-1 with TRBJ2-7, with D maybe TRBD2 (6 bases). This CDR3 contains 13 residues. Per germline, CDR1 MNHNS and CDR2 SASEGT.

The V and J genes are TRBV6-2 or TRBV6-3 and TRBJ2-1; D is unresolved. Germline V gene data show CDR1 as MNHEY and CDR2 as SVGEGT. CDR3 length: 14 amino acids. The ends were cut back, 9 bases at V and 0 bases at J, with 12 bases in the middle. The CDR3 coding sequence is TGTGCCAGTCTTGGCCCGAGCTCCTACAATGAGCAGTTCTTC. This codes for CASLGPSSYNEQFF.

The rearrangement uses TRBV28 and TRBJ1-5; D gene uncertain. The CDR3 loop spans 11 amino acids. From germline, CDR1 is MDHEN and CDR2 SYDVKM. The V gene lost 3 bases and the J gene lost 9 bases, with 6 bases spanning the gap. The CDR3 here is CASSFWGPQHF. The DNA for the CDR3 is TGTGCCAGCAGTTTTTGGGGGCCCCAGCATTTT.

This clonotype occurred a few times. The chain employs TRBV6-6 and TRBJ2-1; the D gene is possibly TRBD2 (5 bases). Looked up from germline, CDR1 is MNHNY and CDR2 is SVGAGI (reference sequence). V dropped 0 bases and J dropped 12 bases, with 9 bases sitting between them. The CDR3 has 12 residues. The CDR3 reads CASSYSPGWQFF. In DNA form, the CDR3 reads TGTGCCAGCAGTTACTCACCGGGGTGGCAGTTCTTC.

The chain employs TRBV2 and TRBJ2-2, with D possibly matching TRBD1 (5 bases). Trimming stripped 6 bases from V and 3 bases from J, with 11 bases between. Germline V lookup: CDR1 SNHLY, CDR2 FYNNEI. This CDR3 is 14 amino acids long. As DNA, the CDR3 is TGTGCCAGCAGAGTGGGGCCGGACACCGGGGAGCTGTTTTTT. It specifies CASRVGPDTGELFF.

This clonotype was observed at least ten times. The chain uses TRBV10-3 and TRBJ1-2, with TRBD1 as a possible D gene (6 bases). The CDR3 extends over 14 amino acids. V lost 0 bases to trimming and J lost 4 bases, with 9 bases between them. Looked up from germline, CDR1 is ENHRY and CDR2 is SYGVKD. In DNA, the CDR3 is TGTGCCATCAGTGAGTCGACAGGCGTCTATGGCTACACCTTC. Amino acids: CAISESTGVYGYTF.

The rearrangement uses TRBV5-5 and TRBJ2-7; 7 bases are shared with TRBD2. Germline CDR1 and CDR2: SGHKS and YYEKEE (reference sequence). With 4 bases clipped from V and 3 bases from J, the junction kept 10 bases outside the gene matches. The CDR3 runs 15 residues. CDR3 loop: CASSPAVGGSYEQYF. CDR3 nucleotides: TGTGCCAGCAGCCCAGCCGTGGGAGGGAGCTACGAGCAGTACTTC.

This clonotype was recorded a few times. The chain carries TRBV20-1 and TRBJ2-3; D gene uncertain. The CDR3 is made up of 13 amino acids. V lost 6 bases and J 7 bases, leaving 17 bases between the germline ends. Germline CDR1 DFQATT, CDR2 SNEGSKA (reference sequence). The CDR3 loop reads CSAAENTANTQYF. The CDR3, as DNA: TGCAGTGCCGCCGAGAATACTGCCAATACGCAGTATTTT.

This chain joins TRBV6-5 and TRBJ1-2, with D tentatively TRBD1 (6 bases). V was pared by 6 bases and J by 8 bases, with 22 bases between. CDR1 is MNHEY and CDR2 is SVGAGI in the germline V gene. This CDR3 region has 15 residues. CDR3 DNA: TGTGCCAGCAGCGAAACCGGGGGGGGGGCATGGGGCTACACCTTC. Protein product: CASSETGGGAWGYTF.

The chain joins TRBV15 to TRBJ1-4, with 8 bases lining up with TRBD1. The CDR3 has 16 amino acids. The V gene end was trimmed by 3 bases and the J gene end by 0 bases; junction bases not matched to a gene: 3. CDR1 is LNHNV and CDR2 is YYDKDF in the germline V gene (reference sequence). The DNA of the CDR3 is TGTGCCACCAGCAGCGCACAGGGGGCAACTAATGAAAAACTGTTTTTT. Its protein is CATSSAQGATNEKLFF.

The V call is TRBV4-1, the J call TRBJ2-7; the D call may be TRBD1 or TRBD2 (5 bases each). V dropped 4 bases and J dropped 7 bases, with 14 bases sitting between them. Germline V gene lookup returns CDR1 MGHRA and CDR2 YSYEKL. The CDR3 contains 13 residues. CDR3 region: CASSRVGAGEQYF. CDR3 nucleotides: TGCGCCAGCAGCCGCGTCGGGGCCGGTGAGCAGTACTTC.

The V call is TRBV29-1, the J call TRBJ1-1; 7 nucleotides match TRBD1. The V and J ends lost 3 bases and 7 bases, in that order; junction bases with no gene match: 5. CDR3 length: 12 residues. The germline V gene has CDR1 SQVTM and CDR2 ANQGSEA. The CDR3 DNA sequence: TGCAGCGTTGAGAGACAGGGAGGTGAAGCTTTCTTT. Encoded protein: CSVERQGGEAFF.

This clonotype was seen at least ten times. This chain uses TRBV7-8 with TRBJ2-3; the match to TRBD2 covers 7 bases. Germline V gives CDR1 SGHVS, CDR2 FQNEAQ. V shed 5 bases and J 0 bases; nucleotides not matched to a gene: 8. The CDR3 runs to 16 residues. CDR3 region: CASSLLLAASTDTQYF. CDR3 sequence (DNA): TGTGCCAGCAGCCTTCTGCTAGCGGCCAGCACAGATACGCAGTATTTT.

The CDR3 DNA follows: TGCAGTGCTAGTAGACTAGCGGGGGGTCCTTCACAGGGGCAGTACTTC. This codes for CSASRLAGGPSQGQYF. The chain couples TRBV20-1 to TRBJ2-7; 13 nucleotides match TRBD2. CDR3 size: 16 residues. The V segment lost 3 bases and the J segment 9 bases; nucleotides outside the gene matches: 14. CDR1 and CDR2 from the germline V gene are DFQATT and SNEGSKA (reference sequence).

This clonotype came up many times. The chain's CDR3 is CASSLVGRIEKLFF. CDR3 coding DNA: TGTGCCAGCAGCTTAGTGGGACGGATTGAAAAACTGTTTTTT. The V and J genes are TRBV7-8 and TRBJ1-4, with D possibly being TRBD1 (5 bases). The V gene's germline CDR1 is SGHVS and CDR2 FQNEAQ. This CDR3 has 14 amino acids. Trimming took 1 base from V and 7 from J, leaving 10 bases between them.

This clonotype was seen more than once but under ten times. The gene calls are TRBV18 and TRBJ2-7; 7 bases align to TRBD1. The CDR3 spans 16 residues. With V trimmed by 3 bases and J by 3 bases, 11 bases remained unmatched. Germline assignment: CDR1 KGHSH and CDR2 LQKENI. CDR3 region: CASSPGTENRVYEQYF. The CDR3 region has the DNA TGTGCCAGCTCACCCGGGACAGAAAATCGGGTCTACGAGCAGTACTTC.

The chain combines TRBV29-1 with TRBJ1-2, with TRBD1 as a possible D gene (5 bases). Germline lookup yields CDR1 SQVTM and CDR2 ANQGSEA. The length of the CDR3 is 13 residues. V dropped 1 base and J dropped 1 base, with 7 bases sitting between them. The CDR3 sequence: CSVEGTNNYGYTF. CDR3 nucleotide sequence: TGCAGCGTTGAAGGGACAAATAACTATGGCTACACCTTC. Based on the CDR3 plus reference TRBV29-1 and TRBJ1-2, the full variable domain is SAVISQKPSRDICQRGTSLTIQCQVDSQVTMMFWYRQQPGQSLTLIATANQGSEATYESGFVIDKFPISRPNLTFSTLTVSNMSPEDSSIYLCSVEGTNNYGYTFGSGTRLTVV.

This clonotype was recorded at least ten times. This chain connects TRBV7-2 to TRBJ2-7; D may be TRBD1 (6 bases). Germline V gene lookup returns CDR1 SGHTA and CDR2 FQGNSA. The CDR3 extends over 14 amino acids. The V end was cut by 6 bases, the J end by 2 bases, with 14 bases between. Here the CDR3 reads CASSRTEGPYEQYF. CDR3 nucleotide sequence: TGTGCCAGCAGTCGGACAGAGGGGCCCTACGAGCAGTACTTC.

The chain carries TRBV11-2 and TRBJ2-3, with unresolved D. The CDR3 spans 14 residues. V was clipped by 5 bases and J by 2 bases, with 11 bases between them. Germline V lookup: CDR1 SGHAT, CDR2 FQNNGV. This CDR3 is CASSPRPSTDTQYF. The CDR3 DNA reads TGTGCCAGCAGCCCCAGACCCTCCACAGATACGCAGTATTTT.